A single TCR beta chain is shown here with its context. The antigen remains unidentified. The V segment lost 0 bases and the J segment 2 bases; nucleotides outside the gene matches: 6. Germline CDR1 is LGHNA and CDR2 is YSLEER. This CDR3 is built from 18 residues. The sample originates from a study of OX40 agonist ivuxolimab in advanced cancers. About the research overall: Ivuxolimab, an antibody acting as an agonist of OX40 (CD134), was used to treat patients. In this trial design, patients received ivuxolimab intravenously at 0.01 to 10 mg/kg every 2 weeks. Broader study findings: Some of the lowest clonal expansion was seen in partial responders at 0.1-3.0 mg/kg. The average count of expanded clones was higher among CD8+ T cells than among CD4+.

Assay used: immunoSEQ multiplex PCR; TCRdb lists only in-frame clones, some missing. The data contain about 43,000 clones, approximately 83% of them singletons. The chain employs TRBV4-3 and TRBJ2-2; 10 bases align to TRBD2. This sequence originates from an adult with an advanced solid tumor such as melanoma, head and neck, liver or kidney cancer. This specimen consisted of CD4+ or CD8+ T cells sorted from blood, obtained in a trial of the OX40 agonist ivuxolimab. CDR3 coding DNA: TGCGCCAGCAGCCAAGATATGTTAGCGGGAGGTAACACCGGGGAGCTGTTTTTT. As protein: CASSQDMLAGGNTGELFF.